This T cell receptor beta chain derives from a study of circulating tumor DNA in untreated peripheral T-cell lymphoma. Points from the study as a whole: In 76% of patients, tumor-specific clonotypes were identified.

Some clones are missing from TCRdb's copy, which holds only in-frame ones; the method was immunoSEQ multiplex PCR. Of about 5,000 clones listed, 60% to 75% were seen once; the top ten hold around 47%. V lost 7 bases and J lost 3, with 18 bases in between. The length of the CDR3 is 15 residues. Germline loops: CDR1 MDHEN, CDR2 SYDVKM. This tumor tissue came from a pretreatment baseline collection. With regard to this clone: The antigen remains unidentified.

This TCR came from a human donor with peripheral T-cell lymphoma. V usage is TRBV28 and J usage is TRBJ2-5, with a weak D call TRBD2 (6 bases). The sample was tumor tissue. The CDR3 is CASTASGTYKETQYF. In DNA, the CDR3 is TGTGCCAGCACCGCCTCCGGGACTTACAAAGAGACCCAGTACTTC.